The clone carrying this T cell receptor beta chain was observed many times. Construction of TCR beta libraries relied on iRepertoire HTBI primers and on Arm-PCR targeting CDR3 regions. TCRdb fed the multiplex PCR reads into MiXCR, producing one record per CDR3 protein. The sample lists under 450,000 distinct CDR3 sequences, 23% occurring once. The sample is drawn from a study of regulatory T cells in long-lasting Graves disease. Time point described: persistent/refractory GD, antithyroid drugs over 5 years with positive TRAb. RNA from PBMCs was the source of the TCR library. The sample in question was peripheral blood mononuclear cells (PBMCs), obtained when the disease was refractory, from a patient treated with antithyroid drugs. The receptor's source is a female donor with Graves disease.

In nucleotides, the CDR3 is TGTGCCAGCAGTTTACTACCCAGGGCCGAGCAGTACTTC. It codes for CASSLLPRAEQYF. This chain links TRBV12-3 or TRBV12-4 with TRBJ2-7; tentatively, D is TRBD1 (5 bases). The CDR3 runs 13 residues. V shed 2 bases and J shed 6 bases, with 11 bases lying between them.